This entry features one TCR beta chain sequence. The CDR3 has 17 residues. The germline V gene has CDR1 ENHRY and CDR2 SYGVKD. The J segment lost 2 bases and the V segment lost 8 bases, leaving 16 bases of the junction unmatched. The data were taken from a study of blood T cell repertoires in COVID-19. At the level of the study: T cells, B-cell-depleted T cells, or PBMCs provided the cDNA or gDNA that served as material.

The data were produced by immunoSEQ multiplex PCR, yet TCRdb's version contains in-frame clones alone and is incomplete. Among about 82,000 clones listed, around 81% were seen once. The V call is TRBV10-3, the J call TRBJ1-2, with 8 bases that match TRBD1. Material for sequencing was peripheral blood. This receptor was identified in a man older than 75 with active or convalescent COVID-19. CDR3 protein: CAISQGGTGAKNYGYTF. As DNA, the CDR3 is TGTGCCATCTCCCAAGGAGGGACAGGAGCCAAAAACTATGGCTACACCTTC.